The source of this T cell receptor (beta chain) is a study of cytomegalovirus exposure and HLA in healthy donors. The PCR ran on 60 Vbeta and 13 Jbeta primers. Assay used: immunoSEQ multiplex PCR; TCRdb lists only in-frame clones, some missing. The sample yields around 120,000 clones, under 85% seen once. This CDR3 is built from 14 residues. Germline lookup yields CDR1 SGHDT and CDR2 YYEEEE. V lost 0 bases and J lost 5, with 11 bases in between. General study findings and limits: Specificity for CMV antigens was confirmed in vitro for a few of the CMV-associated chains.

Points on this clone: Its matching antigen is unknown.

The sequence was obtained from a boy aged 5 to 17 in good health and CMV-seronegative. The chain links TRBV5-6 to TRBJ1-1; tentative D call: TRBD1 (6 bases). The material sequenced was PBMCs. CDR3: CASSLDQGQTEAFF. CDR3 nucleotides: TGTGCCAGCAGCTTGGATCAGGGGCAGACTGAAGCTTTCTTT.